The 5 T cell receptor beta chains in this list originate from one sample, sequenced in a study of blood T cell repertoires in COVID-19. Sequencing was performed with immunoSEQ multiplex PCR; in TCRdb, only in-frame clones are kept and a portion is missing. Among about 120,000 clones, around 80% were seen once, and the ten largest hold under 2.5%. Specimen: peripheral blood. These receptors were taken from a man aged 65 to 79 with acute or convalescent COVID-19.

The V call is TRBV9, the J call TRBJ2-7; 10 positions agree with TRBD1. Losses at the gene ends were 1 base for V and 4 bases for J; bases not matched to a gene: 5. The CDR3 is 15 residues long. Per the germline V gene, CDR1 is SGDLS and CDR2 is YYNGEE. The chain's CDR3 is CASSVSGTGEYEQYF. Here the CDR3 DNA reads TGTGCCAGCAGCGTATCCGGGACAGGGGAATACGAGCAGTACTTC.

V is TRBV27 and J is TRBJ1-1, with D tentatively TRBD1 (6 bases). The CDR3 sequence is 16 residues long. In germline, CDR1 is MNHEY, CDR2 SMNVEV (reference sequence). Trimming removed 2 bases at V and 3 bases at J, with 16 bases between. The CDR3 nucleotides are TGTGCCAGCAGTTTAGCGGGGGGGCCGTCCCACACTGAAGCTTTCTTT. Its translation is CASSLAGGPSHTEAFF.

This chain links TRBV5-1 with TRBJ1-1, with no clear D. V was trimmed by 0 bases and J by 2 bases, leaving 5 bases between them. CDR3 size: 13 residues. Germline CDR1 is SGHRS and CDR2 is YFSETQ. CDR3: CASSLVSNTEAFF. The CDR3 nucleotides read TGCGCCAGCAGCTTGGTCTCTAACACTGAAGCTTTCTTT.

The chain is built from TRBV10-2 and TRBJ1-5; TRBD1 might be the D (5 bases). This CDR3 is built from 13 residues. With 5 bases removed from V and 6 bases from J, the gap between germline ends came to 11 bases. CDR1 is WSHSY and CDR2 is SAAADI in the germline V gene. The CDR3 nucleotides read TGCGCCAGCAGTTCAGGCAGGGTTCAGCCCCAGCATTTT. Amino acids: CASSSGRVQPQHF.

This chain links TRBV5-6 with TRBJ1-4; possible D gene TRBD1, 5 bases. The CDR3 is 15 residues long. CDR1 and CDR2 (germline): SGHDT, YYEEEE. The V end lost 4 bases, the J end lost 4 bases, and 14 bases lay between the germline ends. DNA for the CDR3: TGTGCCAGCAGCCCAGGGTGGCGGCTTAATGAAAAACTGTTTTTT. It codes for CASSPGWRLNEKLFF.